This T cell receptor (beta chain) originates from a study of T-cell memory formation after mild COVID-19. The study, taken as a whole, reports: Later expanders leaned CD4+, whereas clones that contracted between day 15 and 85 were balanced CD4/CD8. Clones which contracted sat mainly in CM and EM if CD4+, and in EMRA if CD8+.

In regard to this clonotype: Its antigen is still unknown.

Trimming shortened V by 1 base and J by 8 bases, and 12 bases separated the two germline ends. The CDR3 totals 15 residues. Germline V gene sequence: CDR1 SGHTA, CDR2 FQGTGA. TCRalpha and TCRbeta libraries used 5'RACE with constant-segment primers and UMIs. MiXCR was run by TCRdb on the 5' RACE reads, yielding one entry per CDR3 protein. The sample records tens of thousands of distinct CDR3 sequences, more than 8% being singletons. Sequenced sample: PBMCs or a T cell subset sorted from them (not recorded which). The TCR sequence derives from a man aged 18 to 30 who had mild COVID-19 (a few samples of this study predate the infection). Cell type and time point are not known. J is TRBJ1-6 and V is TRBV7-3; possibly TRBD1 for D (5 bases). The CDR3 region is CASSLSGTPYSPLHF. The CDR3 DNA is TGTGCCAGCAGCTTAAGCGGGACTCCCTATTCACCCCTCCACTTT.